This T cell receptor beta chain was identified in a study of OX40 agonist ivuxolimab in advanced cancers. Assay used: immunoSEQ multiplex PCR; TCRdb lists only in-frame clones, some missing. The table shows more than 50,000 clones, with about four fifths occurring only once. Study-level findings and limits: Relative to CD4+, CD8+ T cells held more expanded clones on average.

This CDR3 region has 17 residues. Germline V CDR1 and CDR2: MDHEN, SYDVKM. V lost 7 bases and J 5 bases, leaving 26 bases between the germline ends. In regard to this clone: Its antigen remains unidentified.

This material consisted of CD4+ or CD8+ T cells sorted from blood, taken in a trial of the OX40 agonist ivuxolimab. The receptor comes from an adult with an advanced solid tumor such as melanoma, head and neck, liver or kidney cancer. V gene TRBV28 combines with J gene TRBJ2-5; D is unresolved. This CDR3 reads CASTPSSGAGSRETQYF. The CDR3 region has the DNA TGTGCCAGCACCCCATCGTCGGGTGCCGGCTCCAGGGAGACCCAGTACTTC.